The clone carrying this T cell receptor (beta chain) was detected only a few times. No antigen is known for it. This sample was taken from a study of beta chain features in type 1 diabetes. Study findings and constraints: Insertions were fewer and deletions more numerous at VDJ junctions in type 1 diabetes patients.

Trimming cost V 4 bases and J 1 base; bases outside gene matches: 13. CDR3 size: 17 residues. Germline V gives CDR1 SGHRS, CDR2 YFSETQ. The sequenced template was cDNA made from the entire isolated RNA. Only in-frame clones appear in the TCRdb table, and some are missing; sequencing was by immunoSEQ multiplex PCR. The sample contains about 230,000 clones, 9% to 10% of which appear only once. The sequenced sample was naive CD4+ T cells from blood. The receptor's source is a woman between 18 and 30 years old in good health. The chain uses TRBV5-1 and TRBJ1-1; TRBD1 matches at 7 bases. CDR3 protein: CASSQMTGMSANTEAFF. CDR3 nucleotide sequence: TGCGCCAGCAGCCAGATGACAGGGATGAGCGCGAACACTGAAGCTTTCTTT.